The T cell receptor beta chain under discussion was sequenced for a study of cytomegalovirus exposure and HLA in healthy donors. Concerning this clone: What it binds is not known.

The J segment lost 13 bases and the V segment lost 4 bases, leaving 11 bases of the junction unmatched. Germline V gene lookup returns CDR1 SGHVS and CDR2 FNYEAQ. The CDR3 spans 13 residues. Whole-study results and caveats: When analyzed later, a missense DCLRE1C variant was found to be linked to TCR beta V- and J-gene trimming. Overall, around 160 TCR beta chains were annotated as cytomegalovirus-associated. Analysis was performed later, and it showed HLA-associated TCR beta chains to be more clonally expanded than equally common others.

PCR involved 60 Vbeta and 13 Jbeta primers. Method: immunoSEQ multiplex PCR; TCRdb's copy keeps in-frame clones and lacks some. In the table there are over 110,000 clones, roughly 79% of which are singletons. The sequence derives from a woman aged 55 to 70 in good health and CMV-seropositive. The sample consisted of PBMCs. This chain uses TRBV7-6 with TRBJ2-5; 8 bases are a match to TRBD1. The CDR3 protein is CASSWTGTGASYF. CDR3 nucleotide sequence: TGTGCCAGCAGCTGGACAGGGACGGGGGCTTCGTACTTC.